One sample yielded the 3 T cell receptor beta chains listed below, sequenced in a study of molecular identifiers for immune sequencing clone quantification. TCRdb reanalysed the PCR reads using MiXCR and keeps one entry per CDR3 protein. Among around 300,000 distinct CDR3 sequences listed, about a quarter were seen once. Sequencing input: naive CD8+ T cells from blood, with Jurkat cell RNA spiked in. Stated subset: FACS-sorted CD8+CD4-CCR7+CD45RA+ naive T cells. The receptors were gathered from a human donor in good health. Some libraries in this study had Jurkat cell RNA spiked in.

This clonotype was detected ten times or more. The chain joins TRBV7-9 to TRBJ2-7; a possible D gene is TRBD2 (6 bases). V lost 3 bases and J lost 1, with 10 bases in between. This CDR3 is built from 14 residues. The germline V gene encodes CDR1 SEHNR and CDR2 FQNEAQ (reference sequence). In nucleotides, the CDR3 is TGTGCCAGCAGCTTGGGGGGAGCGTCCTACGAGCAGTACTTC. Its protein is CASSLGGASYEQYF.

Many counts were recorded for this clonotype. The gene calls are TRBV5-6 and TRBJ1-3, with no clear D. V gave up 4 bases and J gave up 4 bases, with 15 bases separating them. Germline values: CDR1 SGHDT, CDR2 YYEEEE. This CDR3 is 15 amino acids long. This chain's CDR3 is CASSLPDDGGNTIYF. CDR3 DNA: TGTGCCAGCAGCCTACCGGACGATGGCGGAAACACCATATATTTT.

V usage is TRBV25-1 and J usage is TRBJ1-1; D gene unclear. Per germline, CDR1 MGHDK and CDR2 SYGVNS. V was clipped by 2 bases and J by 2 bases, with 12 bases between them. This CDR3 is 15 amino acids long. The CDR3 coding sequence is TGTGCCAGCAGTGAAAAGGAAGGGTTAAACACTGAAGCTTTCTTT. This sequence encodes CASSEKEGLNTEAFF.